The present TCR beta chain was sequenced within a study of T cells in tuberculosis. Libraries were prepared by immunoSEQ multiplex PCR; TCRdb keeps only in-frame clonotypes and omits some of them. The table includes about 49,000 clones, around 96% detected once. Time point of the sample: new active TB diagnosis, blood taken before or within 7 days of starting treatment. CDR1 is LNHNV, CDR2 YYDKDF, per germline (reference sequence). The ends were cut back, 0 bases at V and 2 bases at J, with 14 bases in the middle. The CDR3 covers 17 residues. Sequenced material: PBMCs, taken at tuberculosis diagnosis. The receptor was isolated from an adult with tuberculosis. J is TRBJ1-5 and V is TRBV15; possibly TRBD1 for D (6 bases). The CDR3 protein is CATSREWGGFGNQPQHF. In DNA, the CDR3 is TGTGCCACCAGCAGAGAATGGGGGGGCTTCGGCAATCAGCCCCAGCATTTT.